This T cell receptor beta chain is from a study of T cell repertoires in cytomegalovirus infection. Background on the study: Public TCR beta signature analysis indicated the presence of both CMV infection and matching HLA type. General observations from the study: The cumulative frequency of public TCR beta families identified carriers of CMV plus the relevant HLA.

TCRdb fed the reads into MiXCR, producing one record per CDR3 protein. The sample has approximately 100,000 distinct CDR3 sequences; roughly 41% are singletons. A remark on this clonotype: Its antigen is undetermined.

Trimming cost V 0 bases and J 1 base, with 13 bases left between them. Germline CDR1 SGDLS, CDR2 YYNGEE. The CDR3 spans 16 residues. The sample here was CD8+ T cells from cultured PBMCs, taken from culture after CMV antigen stimulation. The genes are TRBV9 and TRBJ1-1; D not resolved. The TCR sequence derives from a human donor in good health (CMV status not recorded). Some clones in this sample may be carry-over from other donors' samples. The CDR3 reads CASSVVSTPSNTEAFF. The CDR3 nucleotides read TGTGCCAGCAGCGTAGTTAGCACCCCATCGAACACTGAAGCTTTCTTT.